This T cell receptor (beta chain) was sequenced for a study of cytomegalovirus exposure and HLA in healthy donors. Study conclusions and caveats: The authors later found TCR association rates varying by HLA locus, with DRB1 most and HLA-C fewest.

13 Jbeta primers and 60 Vbeta primers were used for the PCR. Using immunoSEQ multiplex PCR, the repertoire was profiled, and TCRdb retains in-frame clones only, with some absent. The table records some 270,000 clones, about four fifths of them present only once. As to this clone: The target antigen is unknown.

Germline V gene data show CDR1 as MNHEY and CDR2 as SMNVEV (reference sequence). CDR3 length equals 13 residues. Trimming shortened V by 1 base and J by 6 bases, and 10 bases separated the two germline ends. J is TRBJ2-7 and V is TRBV27, with unresolved D. This clonotype was sampled from a girl aged 2 to 9 in good health and CMV-seronegative. Sequencing was performed on PBMCs. The CDR3 nucleotides read TGTGCCAGCAGTTTATTCCTCGACTTCGAGCAGTACTTC. This translates into CASSLFLDFEQYF.